The present T cell receptor (beta chain) was sequenced within a study of control samples from healthy donors and cancer patients. From germline, CDR1 is MNHNY and CDR2 SVGAGI (reference sequence). CDR3 size: 12 residues. Trimming took 6 bases from V and 8 from J, leaving 13 bases between them. Assay used: immunoSEQ multiplex PCR; TCRdb lists only in-frame clones, some missing. There are about 150,000 clones in the sample; more than 85% occur only once, and 2% to 2.5% lies in the top ten. This sequence originates from a man aged 50-59 years in good health. The V gene is TRBV6-6, the J gene TRBJ1-1, with D perhaps matching TRBD1 (5 bases). The source material was blood. This chain's CDR3 is CASSEGRPEAFF. As DNA, the CDR3 is TGTGCCAGCAGCGAGGGACGCCCGGAAGCTTTCTTT.